The source of this TCR beta chain is a study of blood T cell repertoires in COVID-19. The ends lost 3 bases at V and 4 bases at J; junction bases unmatched: 1. Germline CDR1 and CDR2: MRHNA and SNTAGT. The CDR3 length is 14 residues. The protocol was immunoSEQ multiplex PCR, while the TCRdb copy is restricted to in-frame clones and leaves out a portion. The sample holds 200,000 to 300,000 clones, 88% seen once. Sequencing was carried out using PBMCs or T cells enriched from blood (not recorded which). The receptor was isolated from a woman between 40 and 50 years old with acute COVID-19. V is TRBV6-4 and J is TRBJ2-3, with 10 bases matching TRBD2. CDR3 sequence: CASSEGTSADTQYF. The CDR3 coding sequence is TGTGCCAGCAGTGAGGGGACTAGCGCAGATACGCAGTATTTT.